This note documents a single TCR beta chain sequence. Germline V lookup: CDR1 MGHRA, CDR2 YSYEKL. V dropped 6 bases and J dropped 3; count of bases not matched to a gene: 5. The CDR3 contains 15 residues. This sample stems from a study of T-cell memory formation after mild COVID-19. TCRdb fed the 5' RACE reads into MiXCR, producing one record per CDR3 protein. The data show fewer than 550,000 distinct CDR3 sequences, about 20% seen once. The chain uses TRBV4-1 and TRBJ2-2, with TRBD2 identical over 9 bases. Material: PBMCs or a T cell subset sorted from them (not recorded which). The source is an adult woman who had mild COVID-19 (a few samples of this study predate the infection). Cell type and time point are not known. The CDR3 DNA follows: TGCGCCAGCAGACCCGTAGCGGGGGACACCGGGGAGCTGTTTTTT. Translating gives CASRPVAGDTGELFF.